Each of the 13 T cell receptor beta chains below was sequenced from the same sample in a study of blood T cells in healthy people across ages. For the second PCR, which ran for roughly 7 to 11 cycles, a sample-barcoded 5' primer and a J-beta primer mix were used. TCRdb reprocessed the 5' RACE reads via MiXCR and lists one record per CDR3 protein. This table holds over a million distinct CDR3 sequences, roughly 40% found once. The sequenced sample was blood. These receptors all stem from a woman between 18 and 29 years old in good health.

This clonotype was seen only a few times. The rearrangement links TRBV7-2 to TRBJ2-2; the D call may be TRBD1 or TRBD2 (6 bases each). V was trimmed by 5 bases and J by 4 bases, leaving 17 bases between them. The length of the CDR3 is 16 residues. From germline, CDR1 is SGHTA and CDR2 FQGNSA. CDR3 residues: CASSLSWGASTGELFF. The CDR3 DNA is TGTGCCAGCAGCCTGAGTTGGGGGGCGAGCACCGGGGAGCTGTTTTTT.

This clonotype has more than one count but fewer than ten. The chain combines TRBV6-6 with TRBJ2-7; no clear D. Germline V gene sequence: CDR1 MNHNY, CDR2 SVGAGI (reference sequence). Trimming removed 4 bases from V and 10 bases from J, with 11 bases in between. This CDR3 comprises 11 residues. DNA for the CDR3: TGTGCCAGCAGTTTGAAAGGAGCCCAGTACTTC. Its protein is CASSLKGAQYF.

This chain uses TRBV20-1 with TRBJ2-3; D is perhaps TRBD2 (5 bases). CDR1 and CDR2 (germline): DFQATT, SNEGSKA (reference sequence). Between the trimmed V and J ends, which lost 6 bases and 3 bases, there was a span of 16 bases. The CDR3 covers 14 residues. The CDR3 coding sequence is TGCAGTGCCGAACGGGGTTGGGGTACAGATACGCAGTATTTT. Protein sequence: CSAERGWGTDTQYF.

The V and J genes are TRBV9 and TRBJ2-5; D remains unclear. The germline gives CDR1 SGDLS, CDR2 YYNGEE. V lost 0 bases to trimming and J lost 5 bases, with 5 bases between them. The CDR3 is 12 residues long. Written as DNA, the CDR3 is TGTGCCAGCAGCGTAGTCCCGGAGACCCAGTACTTC. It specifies CASSVVPETQYF.

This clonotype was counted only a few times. The CDR3 DNA is TGTGCCAGCAGTTTAAAGGGACCGGGTGGCTACACCTTC. Translated: CASSLKGPGGYTF. The genes are TRBV12-3 or TRBV12-4 and TRBJ1-2; D is perhaps TRBD1 (5 bases). Trimming stripped 2 bases from V and 7 bases from J, with 11 bases between. This CDR3 contains 13 residues.

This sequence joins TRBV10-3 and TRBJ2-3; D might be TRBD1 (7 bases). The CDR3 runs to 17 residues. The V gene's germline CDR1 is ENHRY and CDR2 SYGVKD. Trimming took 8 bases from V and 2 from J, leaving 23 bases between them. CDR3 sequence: CAIAGPGGRGDTDTQYF. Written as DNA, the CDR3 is TGTGCCATCGCGGGGCCAGGGGGACGTGGGGACACAGATACGCAGTATTTT.

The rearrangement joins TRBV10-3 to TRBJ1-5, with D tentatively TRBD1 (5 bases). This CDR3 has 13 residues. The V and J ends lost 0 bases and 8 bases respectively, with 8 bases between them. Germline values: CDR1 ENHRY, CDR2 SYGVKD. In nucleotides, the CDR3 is TGTGCCATCAGTGAGTCGGCGGGGGAGCCCCAGCATTTT. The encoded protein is CAISESAGEPQHF.

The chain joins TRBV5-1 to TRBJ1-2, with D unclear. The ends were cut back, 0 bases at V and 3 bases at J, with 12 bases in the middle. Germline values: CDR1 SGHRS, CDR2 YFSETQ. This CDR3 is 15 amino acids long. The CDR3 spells CASSLEAGSYYGYTF. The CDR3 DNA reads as TGCGCCAGCAGCTTGGAGGCAGGATCTTACTATGGCTACACCTTC. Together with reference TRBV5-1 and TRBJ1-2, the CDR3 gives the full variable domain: KAGVTQTPRYLIKTRGQQVTLSCSPISGHRSVSWYQQTPGQGLQFLFEYFSETQRNKGNFPGRFSGRQFSNSRSEMNVSTLELGDSALYLCASSLEAGSYYGYTFGSGTRLTVV.

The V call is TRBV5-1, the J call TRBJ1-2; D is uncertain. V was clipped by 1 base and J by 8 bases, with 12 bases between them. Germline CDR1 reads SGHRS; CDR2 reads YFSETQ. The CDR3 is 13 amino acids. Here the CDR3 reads CASSLQDAQGYTF. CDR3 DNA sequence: TGCGCCAGCAGCTTGCAGGATGCGCAAGGCTACACCTTC.

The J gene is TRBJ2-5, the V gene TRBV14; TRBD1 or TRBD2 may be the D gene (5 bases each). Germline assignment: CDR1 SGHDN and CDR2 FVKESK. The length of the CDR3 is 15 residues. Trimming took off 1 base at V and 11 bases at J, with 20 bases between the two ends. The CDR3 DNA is TGTGCCAGCAGCCAAGCGGGGACGCGTTGGAATGAGCAGTACTTC. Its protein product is CASSQAGTRWNEQYF. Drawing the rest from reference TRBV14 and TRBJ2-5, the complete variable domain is EAGVTQFPSHSVIEKGQTVTLRCDPISGHDNLYWYRRVMGKEIKFLLHFVKESKQDESGMPNNRFLAERTGGTYSTLKVQPAELEDSGVYFCASSQAGTRWNEQYFGPGTRLLVL.

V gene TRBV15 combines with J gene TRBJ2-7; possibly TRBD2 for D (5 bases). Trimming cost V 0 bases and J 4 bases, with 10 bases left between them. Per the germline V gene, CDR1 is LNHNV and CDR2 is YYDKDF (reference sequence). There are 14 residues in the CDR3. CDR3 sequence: CATSRDRGIYEQYF. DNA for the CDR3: TGTGCCACCAGCAGAGATCGGGGAATTTACGAGCAGTACTTC.

This CDR3 reads CASSIAPTSGTPCEQYF. The CDR3 region has the DNA TGTGCCAGTAGTATAGCCCCGACTAGCGGGACGCCGTGCGAGCAGTACTTC. The chain carries TRBV19 and TRBJ2-5; 11 positions agree with TRBD2. The J call may be wrong; the DNA end is better matched by TRBJ2-7. The length of the CDR3 is 17 residues. The V gene's germline CDR1 is LNHDA and CDR2 SQIVND (reference sequence).

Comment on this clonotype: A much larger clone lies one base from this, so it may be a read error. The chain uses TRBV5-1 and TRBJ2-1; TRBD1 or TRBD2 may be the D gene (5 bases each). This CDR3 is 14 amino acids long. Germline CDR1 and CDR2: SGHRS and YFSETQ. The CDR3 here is CASHAGDQFNERFF. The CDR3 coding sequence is TGCGCCAGCCACGCTGGGGACCAGTTCAATGAGCGGTTCTTC.